The sequence of this TCR beta chain was determined in a study of cytomegalovirus exposure and HLA in healthy donors. Study-wide results and caveats: It was found in a later analysis that first-cohort TCR clusters tended to co-occur in the 100 to 150 validation repertoires.

This clone was seen a handful of times. Its antigen remains unknown. Trimming removed 5 bases from V and 6 bases from J; junction bases left unmatched: 15. CDR1 is ENHRY, CDR2 SYGVKD, per germline. CDR3 length equals 16 residues. Clones were read by immunoSEQ multiplex PCR, and TCRdb kept only the in-frame ones, dropping some. The table lists fewer than 200,000 clones, roughly nine tenths of them singletons. This clonotype was obtained from a woman aged 18 to 35 in good health and CMV-seropositive. The sequenced sample was PBMCs. This chain connects TRBV10-3 to TRBJ2-7, with TRBD2 identical over 8 bases. CDR3 region: CAISPAMGRGDREQYF. CDR3 DNA sequence: TGTGCCATCAGTCCGGCAATGGGGCGGGGGGATCGCGAGCAGTACTTC.